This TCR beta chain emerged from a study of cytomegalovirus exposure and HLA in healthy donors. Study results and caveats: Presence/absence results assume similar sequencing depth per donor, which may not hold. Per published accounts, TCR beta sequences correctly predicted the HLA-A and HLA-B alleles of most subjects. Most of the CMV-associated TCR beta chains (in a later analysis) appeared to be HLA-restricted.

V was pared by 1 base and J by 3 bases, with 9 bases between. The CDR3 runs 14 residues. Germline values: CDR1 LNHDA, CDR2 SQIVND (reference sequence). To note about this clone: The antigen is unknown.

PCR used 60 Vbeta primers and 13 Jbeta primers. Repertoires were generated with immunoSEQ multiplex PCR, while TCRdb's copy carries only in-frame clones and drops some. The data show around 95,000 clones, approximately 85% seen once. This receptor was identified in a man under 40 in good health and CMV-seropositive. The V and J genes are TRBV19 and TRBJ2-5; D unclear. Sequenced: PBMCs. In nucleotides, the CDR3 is TGTGCCAGTAGTATAGGGCTGGTGAAAGAGACCCAGTACTTC. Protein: CASSIGLVKETQYF.